The clone carrying this T cell receptor (beta chain) was counted only a few times. What it binds is unknown. Uncontrolled infection, other autoimmune disease, pregnancy or lactation disqualified patients from enrolment. The PBMCs were taken from more than 8 ml of fresh peripheral blood. The data belong to a study of T cells in Graves' hyperthyroidism and ophthalmopathy. The CDR3 has 14 amino acids. Looked up from germline, CDR1 is KGHDR and CDR2 is SFDVKD. Trimming shortened V by 5 bases and J by 0 bases, and 9 bases separated the two germline ends. Findings and limits, study-wide: Most clonotypes expanded in the thyroid (above 0.001) were also present in blood.

The TCR beta CDR3 regions underwent amplification using RNA transcripts as the source. TCR CDR3 regions were first amplified by RT-PCR with HTBI primers. MiXCR, applied by TCRdb to the multiplex PCR reads, yields one record per CDR3 protein. Counted here are 640,000 or so distinct CDR3 sequences, 14% to 15% occurring once; the ten biggest clones make up roughly 4.3%. What was sequenced was blood. This receptor was identified in a woman aged 40 to 50 with Graves' ophthalmopathy. The gene calls are TRBV24-1 and TRBJ1-1, with D unresolved. The CDR3 bases are TGTGCCACCAGTGCAGCAGACTTGAACACTGAAGCTTTCTTT. This encodes CATSAADLNTEAFF.